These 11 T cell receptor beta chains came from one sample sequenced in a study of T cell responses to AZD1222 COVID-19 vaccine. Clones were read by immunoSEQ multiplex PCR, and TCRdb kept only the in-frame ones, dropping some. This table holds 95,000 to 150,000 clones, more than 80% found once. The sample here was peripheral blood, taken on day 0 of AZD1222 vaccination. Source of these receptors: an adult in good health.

The CDR3 coding sequence is TGTGCCTGGAGTGTGGTGGGGGGGACAGAGACCCAGTACTTC. This translates into CAWSVVGGTETQYF. V usage is TRBV30 and J usage is TRBJ2-5, with TRBD2 matching over 7 bases. The CDR3 totals 14 residues. V was pared by 0 bases and J by 4 bases, with 5 bases of the junction left unmatched. Per germline, CDR1 GTSNPN and CDR2 SVGIG (reference sequence).

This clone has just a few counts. CDR3 DNA sequence: TGTGCCAGCAGTCTTCTACGACAGGGCCATGGCTACACCTTC. Protein product: CASSLLRQGHGYTF. V is TRBV28 and J is TRBJ1-2, with 7 positions matching TRBD1. The germline CDR1 and CDR2 sequences are MDHEN and SYDVKM. The CDR3 covers 14 residues. Germline trimming cut 5 bases from V and 6 bases from J; bases unmatched to any gene: 9.

The CDR3 loop reads CASGTATEKLFF. The DNA for the CDR3 is TGTGCCAGCGGAACGGCGACGGAAAAACTGTTTTTT. The chain links TRBV6-6 to TRBJ1-4; D gene uncertain. Trimming cost V 8 bases and J 8 bases, with 12 bases left between them. The CDR3 sequence is 12 residues long. The germline V gene encodes CDR1 MNHNY and CDR2 SVGAGI (reference sequence).

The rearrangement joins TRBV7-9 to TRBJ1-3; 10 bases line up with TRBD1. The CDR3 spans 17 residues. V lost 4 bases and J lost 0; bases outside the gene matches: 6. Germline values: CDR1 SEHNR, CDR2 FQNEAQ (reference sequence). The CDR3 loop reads CASSSPGQGSSGNTIYF. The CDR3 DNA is TGTGCCAGCAGCTCACCGGGACAGGGGTCCTCTGGAAACACCATATATTTT. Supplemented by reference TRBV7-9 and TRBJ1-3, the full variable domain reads DTGVSQNPRHKITKRGQNVTFRCDPISEHNRLYWYRQTLGQGPEFLTYFQNEAQLEKSRLLSDRFSAERPKGSFSTLEIQRTEQGDSAMYLCASSSPGQGSSGNTIYFGEGSWLTVV.

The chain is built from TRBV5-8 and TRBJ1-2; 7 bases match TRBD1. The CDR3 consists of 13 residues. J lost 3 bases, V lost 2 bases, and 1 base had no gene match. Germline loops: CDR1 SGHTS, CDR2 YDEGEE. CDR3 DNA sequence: TGTGCCAGCAGCTTCGACAGGGACTATGGCTACACCTTC. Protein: CASSFDRDYGYTF.

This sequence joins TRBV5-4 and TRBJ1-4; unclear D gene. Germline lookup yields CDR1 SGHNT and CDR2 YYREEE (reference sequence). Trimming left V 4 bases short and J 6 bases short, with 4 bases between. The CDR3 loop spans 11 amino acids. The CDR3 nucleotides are TGTGCCAGCAGCCCGTATGAAAAACTGTTTTTT. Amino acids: CASSPYEKLFF.

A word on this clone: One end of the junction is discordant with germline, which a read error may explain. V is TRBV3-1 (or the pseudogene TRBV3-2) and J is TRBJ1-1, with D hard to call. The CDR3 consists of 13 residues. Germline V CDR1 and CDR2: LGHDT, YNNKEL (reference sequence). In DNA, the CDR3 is TGTGTCAGCAGCCTGAAGCTGAACACTGAAGCTTTCTTT. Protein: CVSSLKLNTEAFF.

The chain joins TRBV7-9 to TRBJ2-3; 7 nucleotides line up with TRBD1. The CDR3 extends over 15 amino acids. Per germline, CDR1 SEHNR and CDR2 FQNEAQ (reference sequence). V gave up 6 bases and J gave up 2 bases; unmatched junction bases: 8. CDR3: CASRPTGSPTDTQYF. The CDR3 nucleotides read TGTGCCAGCAGGCCGACAGGGTCCCCCACAGATACGCAGTATTTT.

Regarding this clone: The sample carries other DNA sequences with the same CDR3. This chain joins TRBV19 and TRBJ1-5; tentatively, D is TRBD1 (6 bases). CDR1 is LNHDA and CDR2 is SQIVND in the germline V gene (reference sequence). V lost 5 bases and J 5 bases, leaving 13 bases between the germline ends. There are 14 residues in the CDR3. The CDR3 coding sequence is TGTGCCAGTAGTGCGGACAGTGCCTATCAGCCCCAGCATTTT. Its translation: CASSADSAYQPQHF.

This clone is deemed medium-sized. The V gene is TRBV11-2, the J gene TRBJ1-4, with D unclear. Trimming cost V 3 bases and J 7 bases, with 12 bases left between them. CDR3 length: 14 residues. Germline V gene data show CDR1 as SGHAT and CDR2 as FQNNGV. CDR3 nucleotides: TGTGCCAGCAGCTTTGAGAACAGTCCTGAAAAACTGTTTTTT. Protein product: CASSFENSPEKLFF.

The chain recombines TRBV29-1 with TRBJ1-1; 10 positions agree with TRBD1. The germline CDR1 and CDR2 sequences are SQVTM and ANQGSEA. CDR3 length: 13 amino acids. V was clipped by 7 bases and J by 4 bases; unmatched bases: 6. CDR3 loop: CSARTGGGTEAFF. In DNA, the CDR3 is TGCAGCGCCCGGACAGGGGGGGGCACTGAAGCTTTCTTT.